Following are 11 T cell receptor beta chains from one sample sequenced in a study of T-cell memory formation after mild COVID-19. TCRdb processed the 5' RACE reads anew with MiXCR; each CDR3 protein has one entry. The data contain 250,000 to 400,000 distinct CDR3 sequences, around an eighth of them singletons. The sequenced sample consisted of PBMCs or a T cell subset sorted from them (not recorded which). These receptors came from a man aged 18-30 years who had mild COVID-19 (a few samples of this study predate the infection). Cell type and time point are not known.

Only a few counts were recorded for this clonotype. The V and J genes are TRBV2 and TRBJ2-1, with 8 positions matching TRBD2. This CDR3 has 14 residues. After removal of 11 bases from V and 4 bases from J, the junction contained 10 bases not matched to a gene. Germline lookup yields CDR1 SNHLY and CDR2 FYNNEI. The CDR3 sequence is CAGTGTSGYNEQFF. The DNA of the CDR3 is TGTGCCGGTACCGGCACTAGCGGATACAATGAGCAGTTCTTC.

This clonotype was found a few times. The chain links TRBV15 to TRBJ1-2, with D possibly TRBD1 on 5 matching bases. Germline assignment: CDR1 LNHNV and CDR2 YYDKDF (reference sequence). The V end was cut by 1 base, the J end by 7 bases, with 13 bases between. This CDR3 spans 14 amino acids. CDR3: CATSRAGTAAGYTF. CDR3 bases: TGTGCCACCAGCAGAGCCGGGACCGCTGCTGGCTACACCTTC.

V gene TRBV12-3 or TRBV12-4 combines with J gene TRBJ2-1, with TRBD2 matching 13 bases. The CDR3 spans 15 residues. With 0 bases clipped from V and 8 bases from J, the junction kept 1 base outside the gene matches. CDR3 coding DNA: TGTGCCAGCAGTTTAGCACTAGCGGGGGGGCATGAGCAGTTCTTC. This translates into CASSLALAGGHEQFF.

The rearrangement links TRBV12-3 or TRBV12-4 to TRBJ1-5; unclear D gene. Trimming shortened V by 2 bases and J by 8 bases, and 4 bases separated the two germline ends. The CDR3 is 11 residues long. DNA for the CDR3: TGTGCCAGCAGTTTAAGCGAGCCCCAGCATTTT. This gives the protein CASSLSEPQHF.

This clonotype occurred a few times. Here the CDR3 DNA reads TGTGCCAGCAGCCTCGAGGCGGGCTCTCGGCGCTACGTCTCCTACGAGCAGTACTTC. It yields the protein CASSLEAGSRRYVSYEQYF. The chain joins TRBV7-2 to TRBJ2-7, with D perhaps matching TRBD2 (5 bases). Germline values: CDR1 SGHTA, CDR2 FQGNSA. V was cut by 5 bases and J by 0 bases, with 26 bases left in between. This CDR3 region has 19 residues.

The V and J genes are TRBV18 and TRBJ1-3, with 7 bases aligning to TRBD1. V dropped 3 bases and J dropped 0; count of bases not matched to a gene: 5. The CDR3 length is 16 residues. Germline-derived CDR1 and CDR2 are KGHSH and LQKENI. The CDR3 DNA is TGTGCCAGCTCACCCGGACAGGAGAGCTCTGGAAACACCATATATTTT. This translates into CASSPGQESSGNTIYF.

The sample holds many counts of this clonotype. The chain carries TRBV7-2 and TRBJ2-3, with 8 positions matching TRBD1. J lost 6 bases, V lost 5 bases, and 4 bases had no gene match. The CDR3 loop spans 13 amino acids. CDR1 is SGHTA and CDR2 is FQGNSA in the germline V gene. In DNA, the CDR3 is TGTGCCAGCAGCGACAGGGGCTCGGATACGCAGTATTTT. Its translation: CASSDRGSDTQYF.

A few counts support this clonotype. This rearrangement joins TRBV12-3 or TRBV12-4 to TRBJ1-5; tentatively, D is TRBD1 (6 bases). The CDR3 extends over 13 amino acids. V was shortened by 7 bases and J by 9 bases, with 16 bases between the two germline ends. The CDR3 sequence: CASTGSLGGPQHF. The CDR3 region has the DNA TGTGCCAGCACCGGGTCCCTAGGGGGGCCCCAGCATTTT.

CDR3: CASTSWSGGAGDTQYF. The DNA for the CDR3 is TGTGCCAGCACCTCGTGGAGCGGGGGGGCCGGGGATACGCAGTATTTT. V gene TRBV12-3 or TRBV12-4 combines with J gene TRBJ2-3, with TRBD2 identical over 10 bases. CDR3 length equals 16 residues. V shed 7 bases and J 6 bases; nucleotides not matched to a gene: 13.

The table lists this clonotype with a few counts. The chain employs TRBV19 and TRBJ1-1, with 9 bases that match TRBD1. This CDR3 has 15 residues. V shed 5 bases, J shed 1 base, and the junction held 5 bases outside the gene matches. Germline V gives CDR1 LNHDA, CDR2 SQIVND (reference sequence). Here the CDR3 reads CASSPGTGWNTEAFF. The CDR3, as DNA: TGTGCCAGTAGTCCCGGGACAGGGTGGAACACTGAAGCTTTCTTT.

The chain recombines TRBV2 with TRBJ2-1, with 8 bases matching TRBD2. The CDR3 loop spans 13 amino acids. The germline CDR1 and CDR2 sequences are SNHLY and FYNNEI. The V segment lost 6 bases and the J segment 4 bases; nucleotides outside the gene matches: 2. The CDR3 region is CASSGGEYNEQFF. The DNA for the CDR3 is TGTGCCAGCAGCGGGGGGGAGTACAATGAGCAGTTCTTC.